This TCR beta chain is drawn from a study of CD8 T cells in ankylosing spondylitis (dated by TCRdb to the late 2010s). Background on the whole study: T cell receptor beta repertoires were profiled in healthy donors and ankylosing spondylitis patients so that disease-linked TCR variants could be found. Samples of peripheral blood were taken, and for ankylosing spondylitis patients, synovial fluid was collected as well. The full study cohort comprised roughly 24 ankylosing spondylitis patients and some 110 healthy donors. What the work shows at the level of the full study, not this receptor alone: A TCR beta motif of several highly homologous amino acid variants appeared characteristic of blood from ankylosing spondylitis patients. The disease-linked clones had a CD8+ phenotype and were found at relatively low frequencies in peripheral blood. According to the report, matched synovial fluid samples from ankylosing spondylitis patients were significantly enriched for the disease-linked clones. Some of the motif variants had been reported before in the synovial fluid and blood of reactive arthritis patients, a finding that suggests common disease-initiation mechanisms.

This clonotype was counted many times. It has no known antigen specificity. Base qualities are not provided; no much larger clone lies one nucleotide away. Per the germline V gene, MDHEN is the CDR1 and SYDVKM is the CDR2. The junction shows trimming of 5 bases on V and 2 bases on J, and the gene matches do not reach 9 bases of it. The CDR3 runs 16 amino acids, cysteine and phenylalanine included. Only CDR3 DNA remains: 48 bases, in frame from the first base. The sequencer was an Illumina HiSeq 2500. TCR beta libraries were prepared by quantitative 5'-RACE with molecular barcodes. The authors' pipeline ran thus. A new computational method, built on a probabilistic model of VDJ rearrangement, was used to identify disease-linked TCR variants. Starting from the raw public reads, TCRdb applied fastp trimming at Q25, assembled clones with MiXCR and retained in-frame beta chains. One record per CDR3 amino acid sequence lists the most common genes and DNA. Here the V and J calls rest on TCRdb's processing, not on the authors' analysis. The sample includes 250,000 to 400,000 distinct CDR3 sequences, with 9.5% to 13% observed a single time. Roughly 9.1% of the sample rests with the top ten.

The TCR was taken from a female donor with ankylosing spondylitis or in good health (not recorded which). The chain was built from TRBV28 and TRBJ2-3, with 8 bases in between that match TRBD2. The source material was blood, either unsorted or a sorted T cell fraction (not recorded which). CDR3 reads: CASSPLAGLITDTQYF. The DNA sequence is TGTGCCAGCAGTCCCCTAGCGGGCCTCATCACAGATACGCAGTATTTT.